The rows below give T cell receptor beta chains drawn from one sample of a study of cytomegalovirus exposure and HLA in healthy donors. Clones were read by immunoSEQ multiplex PCR, and TCRdb kept only the in-frame ones, dropping some. The table includes roughly 120,000 clones, 81% detected once. The sequenced material came from PBMCs. Receptor source: a woman aged 25 to 45 in good health and CMV-seronegative. The CDR3 runs from the conserved cysteine through the conserved F or W. The D gene is left open where the match is weak. Not every row has a clone size; where given, it reads once, few, many or a size class.

V,size,J,D,CDR3,DNA
TRBV19,few,TRBJ1-1,TRBD1,CASNWGDRGLYTEAFF,TGTGCCAGTAACTGGGGGGACAGGGGGCTGTACACTGAAGCTTTCTTT
TRBV15,few,TRBJ2-3,TRBD1,CATSRDSGGHTDTQYF,TGTGCCACCAGCAGAGACTCAGGGGGTCACACAGATACGCAGTATTTT
TRBV7-2,.,TRBJ2-7,.,CASSLGASAYEQYF,TGTGCCAGCAGCTTAGGGGCCTCGGCGTACGAGCAGTACTTC
TRBV4-3,.,TRBJ2-7,.,CASSQEQAPHFEQYF,TGCGCCAGCAGCCAAGAACAGGCCCCACATTTCGAGCAGTACTTC
TRBV11-1,.,TRBJ2-2,TRBD2,CASSLVAGEETGELFF,TGTGCCAGCAGCTTAGTAGCGGGAGAGGAGACCGGGGAGCTGTTTTTT
TRBV5-1,once,TRBJ2-5,TRBD2,CASSVGTSGLEETQYF,TGCGCCAGCAGCGTCGGGACTAGCGGGTTGGAAGAGACCCAGTACTTC
TRBV10-3,.,TRBJ2-1,TRBD2,CATRTSRDEQFF,TGTGCCACTCGGACTAGTCGCGATGAGCAGTTCTTC
TRBV30,.,TRBJ1-4,TRBD1,CAWESRQGGKLFF,TGTGCCTGGGAATCGAGACAGGGGGGTAAACTGTTTTTT
TRBV6-4,.,TRBJ2-6,TRBD2,CASSDSTSGGDVSGANVLTF,TGTGCCAGCAGTGACTCGACCTCTGGGGGGGACGTGTCTGGGGCCAACGTCCTGACTTTC
TRBV10-1,.,TRBJ2-1,TRBD2,CASSSTGGYNEQFF,TGCGCCAGCAGTTCAACGGGAGGCTACAATGAGCAGTTCTTC
TRBV28,.,TRBJ2-3,.,CASIPGSRFTDTQYF,TGTGCCAGCATCCCGGGGTCGAGGTTCACAGATACGCAGTATTTT
TRBV10-3,.,TRBJ2-7,.,CAISGGVEGYEQYF,TGTGCCATCAGTGGGGGGGTTGAGGGCTACGAGCAGTACTTC
TRBV5-1,.,TRBJ1-1,.,CASSVDEYTEAFF,TGCGCCAGCAGCGTAGATGAGTACACTGAAGCTTTCTTT
TRBV5-6,.,TRBJ1-5,.,CASSFFPNQPQHF,TGTGCCAGCAGCTTCTTTCCTAATCAGCCCCAGCATTTT
TRBV7-9,.,TRBJ2-5,TRBD1,CASSSFRDRGATSQETQYF,TGTGCCAGCAGCTCGTTCCGGGACAGGGGGGCTACATCTCAAGAGACCCAGTACTTC
TRBV6-5,.,TRBJ2-1,.,CASRRGSYNEQFF,TGTGCCAGCAGGCGGGGCTCCTACAATGAGCAGTTCTTC
TRBV5-1,.,TRBJ1-1,TRBD1,CASSLVGQGAEAFF,TGCGCCAGCAGCCTGGTGGGACAGGGAGCCGAAGCTTTCTTT
TRBV6-7,.,TRBJ2-2,TRBD2,CASSYSTSGSTGELFF,TGTGCCAGCAGTTACTCGACTAGCGGGAGCACCGGGGAGCTGTTTTTT
TRBV7-9,few,TRBJ1-1,.,CASSPSRREAFF,TGTGCCAGCAGCCCCTCCCGGCGGGAAGCTTTCTTT
TRBV6-6,.,TRBJ2-7,TRBD1,CASSHGTGASEQYF,TGTGCCAGCAGCCACGGGACAGGGGCCAGCGAGCAGTACTTC
TRBV11-2,.,TRBJ2-5,TRBD2,CAASASGGNQYF,TGTGCCGCCTCGGCTAGCGGGGGGAACCAGTACTTC
TRBV13,.,TRBJ2-1,TRBD1,CASSPGTGWNEQFF,TGTGCCAGCAGCCCAGGGACAGGATGGAATGAGCAGTTCTTC
TRBV5-6,.,TRBJ1-4,TRBD1,CASSLAGGAYLSEKLFF,TGTGCCAGCAGCTTGGCAGGGGGCGCATACTTAAGCGAAAAACTGTTTTTT
TRBV21-1,.,TRBJ2-7,.,CASKGLAKHLGDEQYF,TGTGCCAGCAAAGGACTAGCGAAACACCTAGGCGACGAGCAGTACTTC
TRBV18,.,TRBJ1-1,.,CASSPGQNTEAFF,TGTGCCAGCTCACCGGGACAGAACACTGAAGCTTTCTTT
TRBV15,.,TRBJ2-1,.,CATSRDLGLQLF,TGTGCCACCAGCAGAGATCTGGGTTTACAGCTCTTC
TRBV7-9,.,TRBJ2-2,TRBD2,CSSSGTGGATGELFF,TGTTCCAGCAGCGGGACGGGAGGGGCTACCGGGGAGCTGTTTTTT
TRBV19,once,TRBJ2-7,TRBD1,CASSPSSRGKEQYF,TGTGCCAGTAGTCCCTCCAGCAGGGGGAAAGAGCAGTACTTC
TRBV5-8,few,TRBJ2-1,.,CASSPFEGDNEQFF,TGTGCCAGCAGCCCTTTTGAGGGGGACAATGAGCAGTTCTTC
TRBV28,.,TRBJ2-7,TRBD2,CASSSLAGGWYEQYF,TGTGCCAGCAGTTCACTAGCGGGAGGGTGGTACGAGCAGTACTTC
TRBV6-5,.,TRBJ2-7,.,CASSYTGSEQYF,TGTGCCAGCAGTTACACGGGATCCGAGCAGTACTTC
TRBV28,.,TRBJ1-4,.,CASSLFSRGVEKLFF,TGTGCCAGCAGTTTATTTAGCAGGGGAGTAGAAAAACTGTTTTTT
TRBV11-2,few,TRBJ2-1,.,CASSLSTGPNEQFF,TGTGCCAGCAGCTTAAGTACAGGGCCCAATGAGCAGTTCTTC
TRBV6-5,.,TRBJ2-3,TRBD1,CASRSGQGRDTQYF,TGTGCCAGCAGATCAGGACAGGGAAGGGATACGCAGTATTTT
TRBV19,.,TRBJ2-4,.,CASSRQDELAKNIQYF,TGTGCCAGTAGTCGACAGGACGAACTAGCCAAAAACATTCAGTACTTC
TRBV9,.,TRBJ2-1,.,CASSPPAGESYNEQFF,TGTGCCAGCAGCCCCCCGGCAGGCGAATCCTACAATGAGCAGTTCTTC
TRBV15,few,TRBJ2-7,TRBD2,CATSRDAGDSSYEQYF,TGTGCCACCAGCAGAGATGCGGGAGATTCGTCCTACGAGCAGTACTTC
TRBV18,.,TRBJ2-1,TRBD1,CASSPQTTGGYYNEQFF,TGTGCCAGCTCACCCCAGACTACAGGGGGGTATTACAATGAGCAGTTCTTC
TRBV2,.,TRBJ2-3,TRBD2,CASSGLAGVPDTQYF,TGTGCCAGCAGTGGACTAGCGGGAGTCCCAGATACGCAGTATTTT
TRBV27,once,TRBJ2-7,TRBD1,CASSTLTGGTGSYEQYF,TGTGCCAGCAGTACACTCACAGGGGGCACCGGCTCCTACGAGCAGTACTTC